This T cell receptor beta chain is drawn from a study of T cell responses to AZD1222 COVID-19 vaccine. Notes on the study in general: Donor demographics were predominantly white British with a female majority; clonal diversity may be underestimated.

About this clone itself: Its antigen is unidentified.

This CDR3 region has 14 residues. Germline V lookup: CDR1 KGHSH, CDR2 LQKENI. V trimming: 4 bases; J trimming: 4 bases; junction bases outside the gene matches: 5. The assay was immunoSEQ multiplex PCR, and TCRdb's table has in-frame clones only and misses some. The sample contains about 73,000 clones, about 88% of which appear only once. This receptor was taken from an adult who received the AZD1222 COVID-19 vaccine. This sample comprised peripheral blood, obtained 28 days after the second AZD1222 dose. The chain recombines TRBV18 with TRBJ2-3, with TRBD1 identical over 7 bases. The DNA for the CDR3 is TGTGCCAGCTCACGTGACAGGGTTGCAGATACGCAGTATTTT. Translating gives CASSRDRVADTQYF.